The following is a T cell receptor (beta chain) sequence with its context. Sequencing was performed with immunoSEQ multiplex PCR; in TCRdb, only in-frame clones are kept and a portion is missing. The data hold approximately 140,000 clones, with almost 85% observed a single time. The data were taken from a study of blood T cell repertoires in COVID-19. Overall study context: The cDNA or gDNA used as material had been derived from T cells, B-cell-depleted T cells, or PBMCs.

Trimming took 2 bases from V and 2 from J; bases not matched to a gene: 2. The CDR3 length is 14 residues. Germline V lookup: CDR1 MNHEY, CDR2 SVGEGT. The chain links TRBV6-2 or TRBV6-3 to TRBJ2-7; TRBD1 aligns across 8 bases. Input material: PBMCs or T cells enriched from blood (not recorded which). This sequence was found in a man between 35 and 55 years old with acute COVID-19. CDR3 residues: CASSYRQGTYEQYF. In DNA form, the CDR3 reads TGTGCCAGCAGTTACCGACAGGGGACCTACGAGCAGTACTTC.